These T cell receptor beta chains were read from a single sample in a study of T cell changes during pregnancy in multiple sclerosis. Assay: immunoSEQ multiplex PCR; the TCRdb copy retains only in-frame clones and omits some. The sample consists of about 130,000 clones, roughly 96% of them appearing once. Sequencing was performed on peripheral blood, taken after pregnancy. The receptors originated from a female donor with multiple sclerosis, enrolled in a pregnancy study. Each CDR3 is given with its conserved first and last residue. The order of the fields is V gene, D gene, clone size, J gene, CDR3 protein. A D gene is named only where the DNA matches it firmly. Only part of the rows carry a size: once, few, many, or a class if the clone is expanded.

V: TRBV6-1; D: -; size: -; J: TRBJ2-7; CDR3: CASSEFSYYEQYF
V: TRBV4-2; D: -; size: -; J: TRBJ2-3; CDR3: CASSLRHFGTDTQYF
V: TRBV2; D: -; size: -; J: TRBJ1-5; CDR3: CASSENRASQPQHF
V: TRBV7-6; D: TRBD2; size: once; J: TRBJ2-1; CDR3: CASSLAGGPISYNEQFF
V: TRBV27; D: TRBD1; size: -; J: TRBJ2-7; CDR3: CASSPRKGAYEQYF
V: TRBV7-2; D: TRBD1; size: -; J: TRBJ2-3; CDR3: CASSPRTGLSSDTQYF
V: TRBV6-5; D: TRBD2; size: -; J: TRBJ2-1; CDR3: CASSLAGRSNEQFF
V: TRBV5-1; D: TRBD1; size: -; J: TRBJ2-2; CDR3: CASSLVQGANTGELFF
V: TRBV28; D: -; size: -; J: TRBJ1-2; CDR3: CASSTPQGINYGYTF
V: TRBV7-2; D: -; size: once; J: TRBJ1-4; CDR3: CASSYLTRKGGHEKLFF
V: TRBV2; D: -; size: -; J: TRBJ2-2; CDR3: CASKREGAGELFF
V: TRBV7-9; D: TRBD1; size: -; J: TRBJ1-4; CDR3: CASTGTGTGNEKLFF
V: TRBV19; D: -; size: -; J: TRBJ1-1; CDR3: CASSPLQNMNTEAFF
V: TRBV7-2; D: TRBD2; size: -; J: TRBJ2-7; CDR3: CASSLAPGLAGEQYF
V: TRBV9; D: TRBD1; size: -; J: TRBJ2-5; CDR3: CASSESGQGLETQYF
V: TRBV6-5; D: TRBD2; size: -; J: TRBJ2-5; CDR3: CASSYKGLAGETQYF
V: TRBV19; D: -; size: once; J: TRBJ2-3; CDR3: CASSILEIGTQYF
V: TRBV6-1; D: TRBD2; size: -; J: TRBJ2-7; CDR3: CASSVWGGGGKTPFSYEQYF
V: TRBV27; D: -; size: few; J: TRBJ1-5; CDR3: CASSLSRQAQPQHF
V: TRBV9; D: -; size: -; J: TRBJ2-2; CDR3: CASSPYSGELFF
V: TRBV14; D: TRBD1; size: -; J: TRBJ1-4; CDR3: CASSHGTGAGEKLFF
V: TRBV7-3; D: -; size: few; J: TRBJ1-2; CDR3: CASSLSGGNGYTF
V: TRBV7-9; D: -; size: -; J: TRBJ1-4; CDR3: CASSPGVEKLFF
V: TRBV11-3; D: -; size: -; J: TRBJ2-2; CDR3: CASSPRGGPRTGELFF
V: TRBV5-5; D: TRBD1; size: -; J: TRBJ2-7; CDR3: CASSLGQGISYEQYF
V: TRBV5-1; D: -; size: -; J: TRBJ2-1; CDR3: CASSTPEGSYEQFF
V: TRBV6-5; D: -; size: -; J: TRBJ2-1; CDR3: CASSSDGSSYNEQFF
V: TRBV19; D: -; size: -; J: TRBJ2-3; CDR3: CASSPTRRSTDTQYF
V: TRBV28; D: -; size: -; J: TRBJ1-1; CDR3: CASSSGQKTEAFF
V: TRBV29-1; D: -; size: -; J: TRBJ2-1; CDR3: CSDSKYEQFF
V: TRBV5-4; D: TRBD1; size: few; J: TRBJ2-7; CDR3: CASSRTGSSYEQYF
V: TRBV19; D: -; size: -; J: TRBJ2-3; CDR3: CASSSSRASTDTQYF
V: TRBV15; D: -; size: -; J: TRBJ2-3; CDR3: CATSRAGRRNTDTQYF
V: TRBV9; D: -; size: once; J: TRBJ1-2; CDR3: CASSMRGLKSF
V: TRBV28; D: -; size: -; J: TRBJ2-7; CDR3: CASSLKGRGHEQYF
V: TRBV28; D: TRBD2; size: -; J: TRBJ2-7; CDR3: CASSLLMGGIALPYEQYF
V: TRBV28; D: -; size: -; J: TRBJ2-3; CDR3: CASSPSGDTQYF
V: TRBV9; D: TRBD2; size: -; J: TRBJ2-5; CDR3: CASSVGLAGGEETQYF
V: TRBV28; D: -; size: -; J: TRBJ1-5; CDR3: CASSSDPPTGYSNQPQHF
V: TRBV5-4; D: TRBD1; size: -; J: TRBJ2-1; CDR3: CASKIQGVNEQFF
V: TRBV7-8; D: TRBD1; size: once; J: TRBJ1-2; CDR3: CASSLLAGGELNGYTF
V: TRBV29-1; D: -; size: -; J: TRBJ2-1; CDR3: CSVARGVAYNEQFF
V: TRBV5-1; D: -; size: -; J: TRBJ1-2; CDR3: CASSLQGHQDYGYTF
V: TRBV19; D: -; size: -; J: TRBJ2-7; CDR3: CASSVVGVLSEQYF
V: TRBV28; D: -; size: -; J: TRBJ2-1; CDR3: CASRFFPQAYNEQFF
V: TRBV6-1; D: TRBD1; size: once; J: TRBJ2-1; CDR3: CASTLLGQSNEQFF
V: TRBV15; D: TRBD1; size: -; J: TRBJ2-7; CDR3: CATSKDRGAAYEQYF
V: TRBV4-2; D: TRBD1; size: -; J: TRBJ1-1; CDR3: CASSQDLAQGGTEAFF
V: TRBV28; D: -; size: -; J: TRBJ2-1; CDR3: CASSLGATYNEQFF
V: TRBV7-6; D: TRBD2; size: -; J: TRBJ2-3; CDR3: CASSSLKREPNTQYF
V: TRBV1; D: -; size: -; J: TRBJ2-3; CDR3: CTSSRLGAGHTQYF
V: TRBV19; D: -; size: once; J: TRBJ2-1; CDR3: CASSIDSDSRPFF
V: TRBV5-1; D: -; size: -; J: TRBJ2-7; CDR3: CASRPLAGSYEQYF
V: TRBV11-2; D: -; size: -; J: TRBJ2-7; CDR3: CASSSPVLYEQYF
V: TRBV7-2; D: -; size: once; J: TRBJ2-3; CDR3: CASSLVSGSTDTQYF
V: TRBV6-1; D: -; size: -; J: TRBJ1-2; CDR3: CASSDGPGGYTF
V: TRBV6-6; D: TRBD1; size: -; J: TRBJ1-2; CDR3: CASSPRQGGYTF